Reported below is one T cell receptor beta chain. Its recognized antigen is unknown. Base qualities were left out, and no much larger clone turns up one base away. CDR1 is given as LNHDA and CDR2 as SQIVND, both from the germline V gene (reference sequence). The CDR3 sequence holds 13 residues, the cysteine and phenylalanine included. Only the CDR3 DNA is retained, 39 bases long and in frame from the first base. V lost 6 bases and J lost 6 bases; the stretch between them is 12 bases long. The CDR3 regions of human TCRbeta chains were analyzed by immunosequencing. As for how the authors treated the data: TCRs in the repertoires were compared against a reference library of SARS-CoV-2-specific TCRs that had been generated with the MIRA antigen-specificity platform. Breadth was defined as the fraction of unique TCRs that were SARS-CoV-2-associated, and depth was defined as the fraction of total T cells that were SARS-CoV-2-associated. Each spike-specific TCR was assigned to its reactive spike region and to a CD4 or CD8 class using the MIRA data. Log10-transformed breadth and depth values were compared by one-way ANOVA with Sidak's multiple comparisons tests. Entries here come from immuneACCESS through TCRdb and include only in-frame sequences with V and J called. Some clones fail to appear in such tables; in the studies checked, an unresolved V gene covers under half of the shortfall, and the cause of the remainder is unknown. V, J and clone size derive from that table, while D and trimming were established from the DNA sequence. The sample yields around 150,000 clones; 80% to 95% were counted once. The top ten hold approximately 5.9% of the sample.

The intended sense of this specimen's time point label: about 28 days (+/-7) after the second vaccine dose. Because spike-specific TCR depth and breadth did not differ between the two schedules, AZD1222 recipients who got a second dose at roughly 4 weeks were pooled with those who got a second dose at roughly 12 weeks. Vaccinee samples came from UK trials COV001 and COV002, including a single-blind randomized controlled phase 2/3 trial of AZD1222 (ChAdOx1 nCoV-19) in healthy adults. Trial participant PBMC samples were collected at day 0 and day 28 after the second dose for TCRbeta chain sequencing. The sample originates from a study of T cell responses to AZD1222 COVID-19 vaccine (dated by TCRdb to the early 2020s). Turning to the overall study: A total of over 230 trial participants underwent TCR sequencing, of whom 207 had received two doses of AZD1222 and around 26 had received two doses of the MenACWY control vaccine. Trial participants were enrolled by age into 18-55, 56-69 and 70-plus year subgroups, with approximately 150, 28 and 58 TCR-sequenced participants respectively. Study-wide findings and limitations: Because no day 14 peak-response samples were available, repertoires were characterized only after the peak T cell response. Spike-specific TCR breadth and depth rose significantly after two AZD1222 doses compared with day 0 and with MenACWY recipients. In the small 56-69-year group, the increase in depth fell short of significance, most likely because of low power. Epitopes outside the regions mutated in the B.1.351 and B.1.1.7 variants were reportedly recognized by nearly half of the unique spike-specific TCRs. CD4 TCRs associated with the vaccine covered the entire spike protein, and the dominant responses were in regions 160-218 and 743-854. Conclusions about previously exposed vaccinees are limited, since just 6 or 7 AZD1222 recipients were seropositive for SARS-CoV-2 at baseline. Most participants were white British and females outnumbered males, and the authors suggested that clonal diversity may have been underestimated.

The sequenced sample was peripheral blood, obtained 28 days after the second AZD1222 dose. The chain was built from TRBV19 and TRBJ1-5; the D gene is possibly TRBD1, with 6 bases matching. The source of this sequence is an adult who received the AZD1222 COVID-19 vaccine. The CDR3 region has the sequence CASRRQETQPQHF. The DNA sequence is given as TGTGCCAGTAGACGACAGGAAACTCAGCCCCAGCATTTT. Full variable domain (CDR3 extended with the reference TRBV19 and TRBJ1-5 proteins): DGGITQSPKYLFRKEGQNVTLSCEQNLNHDAMYWYRQDPGQGLRLIYYSQIVNDFQKGDIAEGYSVSREKKESFPLTVTSAQKNPTAFYLCASRRQETQPQHFGDGTRLSIL.